The entry below describes one T cell receptor beta chain. Its antigen is not identified. The CDR3 runs 16 residues. Germline V gives CDR1 MDHEN, CDR2 SYDVKM. V was pared by 3 bases and J by 5 bases, with 10 bases of the junction left unmatched. The data were obtained in a study of early T cells in non-severe SARS-CoV-2 infection. Findings and caveats of the study: Sequences matched to VDJdb favored anti-spike CD8 responses, while private and CD4 specificities were missed.

The library protocol tagged individual cDNA molecules with unique molecular identifiers. TCRdb used MiXCR to reprocess the 5' RACE reads, holding one entry per CDR3 protein. The profile shows about 46,000 distinct CDR3 sequences, 5% to 5.5% of them singletons. V usage is TRBV28 and J usage is TRBJ2-7; the match to TRBD1 covers 10 bases. The source is an adult who was a healthcare worker with PCR-confirmed SARS-CoV-2 infection or an uninfected control (not recorded which). The source was whole blood, collected at baseline. The CDR3 bases are TGTGCCAGCAGTTTGATCTCCGGGACAGGGGCCCACGAGCAGTACTTC. Protein: CASSLISGTGAHEQYF.